This T cell receptor beta chain derives from a study of cytomegalovirus exposure and HLA in healthy donors. Findings and caveats of the study: What a later analysis reportedly showed was that an Asian-associated ancestry cluster had fewer N-insertions than the approximately 700-donor mean. TCR beta V- and J-gene trimming was later associated with a missense DCLRE1C variant. Rare sequences made up most TCRs, while some public TCRs were found in many donors.

It was with 60 Vbeta and 13 Jbeta primers that the PCR ran. Here immunoSEQ multiplex PCR was the method, and the copy in TCRdb shows in-frame clones only, minus some. Among over 120,000 clones, 75% to 85% were seen once, and the ten largest hold around 2.5%. Points on this clone: Antigen: not known.

The junction had 5 bases not matched to a gene; V was cut back by 10 bases and J by 6 bases. Germline-derived CDR1 and CDR2 are MDHEN and SYDVKM. The CDR3 totals 13 residues. The chain joins TRBV28 to TRBJ2-1; the match to TRBD2 covers 11 bases. The specimen was PBMCs. The sequence was obtained from a man aged 50-59 years in good health and CMV-seronegative. The CDR3 loop is CATYTSGGNEQFF. Here the CDR3 DNA reads TGTGCCACCTATACTAGCGGGGGCAATGAGCAGTTCTTC.